These 2 T cell receptor beta chains originate from one sample sequenced in a study of cytomegalovirus exposure and HLA in healthy donors. TCRdb's copy holds only in-frame clones and misses some; the assay was immunoSEQ multiplex PCR. Found here are about 220,000 clones, roughly 88% of them singletons; the top ten hold about 2.7%. Sequencing was carried out using PBMCs. These receptors were collected from a woman under 30 in good health and CMV-seronegative.

The chain uses TRBV7-2 and TRBJ2-7, with 10 bases matching TRBD2. The junction had 3 bases not matched to a gene; V was cut back by 4 bases and J by 3 bases. The CDR3 spans 14 residues. Germline CDR1 and CDR2: SGHTA and FQGNSA. The CDR3, as DNA: TGTGCCAGCAGCTCATGGACTAGCGGCTACGAGCAGTACTTC. It encodes CASSSWTSGYEQYF.

The gene calls are TRBV30 and TRBJ2-7, with 7 bases that match TRBD2. The CDR3 runs to 13 residues. The V segment lost 4 bases and the J segment 0 bases; nucleotides outside the gene matches: 3. Germline-derived CDR1 and CDR2 are GTSNPN and SVGIG (reference sequence). CDR3 protein: CAWTSGNSYEQYF. DNA for the CDR3: TGTGCCTGGACAAGCGGGAACTCCTACGAGCAGTACTTC. Full variable domain (remainder filled in from reference TRBV30 and TRBJ2-7): SQTIHQWPATLVQPVGSPLSLECTVEGTSNPNLYWYRQAAGRGLQLLFYSVGIGQISSEVPQNLSASRPQDRQFILSSKKLLLSDSGFYLCAWTSGNSYEQYFGPGTRLTVT.